The sequence of this TCR beta chain was determined in a study of memory CD4+ T cells and cytomegalovirus serostatus. CDR3 length: 13 residues. Per germline, CDR1 GTSNPN and CDR2 SVGIG (reference sequence). Trimming removed 6 bases at V and 2 bases at J, with 13 bases between. Single viable CD3+CD4+CD8-CD45RO+ cells were sorted as the memory CD4+ T cells. TCRdb's copy holds only in-frame clones and misses some; the assay was immunoSEQ multiplex PCR. The table shows under 55,000 clones, with over 60% occurring only once. Material for sequencing was memory CD4+ T cells from blood. The rearrangement links TRBV30 to TRBJ1-2; a weak D match, TRBD1 (6 bases). The receptor's source is an adult in good health and CMV-seropositive. The CDR3 spells CACGTGWNYGYTF. CDR3 bases: TGTGCCTGTGGAACAGGGTGGAACTATGGCTACACCTTC.